A single sample is the source of the 26 T cell receptor beta chains below, sequenced in a study of shared clonotypes between healthy human individuals. Clones were read by immunoSEQ multiplex PCR, and TCRdb kept only the in-frame ones, dropping some. Of millions of clones in the sample, approximately 90% were seen once. The sample taken for sequencing was naive CD4+ T cells sorted from blood. Sample subset: CD45RA+ positively selected. These receptors were obtained from a man aged 18 to 29 in good health.

The rearrangement joins TRBV6-1 to TRBJ2-5; possible D gene TRBD2, 5 bases. The CDR3 is made up of 14 amino acids. Germline-derived CDR1 and CDR2 are MNHNS and SASEGT. Trimming removed 6 bases at V and 2 bases at J, with 13 bases between. CDR3 region: CASRMTGTQETQYF. In DNA form, the CDR3 reads TGTGCCAGCAGGATGACGGGAACGCAAGAGACCCAGTACTTC.

The rearrangement links TRBV5-1 to TRBJ1-3; D not resolved. The CDR3 totals 13 residues. Trimming removed 4 bases at V and 4 bases at J, with 9 bases between. The germline V gene has CDR1 SGHRS and CDR2 YFSETQ. In DNA, the CDR3 is TGCGCCAGCAGCCCGGACGTCGGAAACACCATATATTTT. Protein: CASSPDVGNTIYF.

The V gene is TRBV10-3, the J gene TRBJ2-1, with TRBD1 matching 7 bases. The CDR3 has 15 amino acids. V dropped 6 bases and J dropped 2; count of bases not matched to a gene: 7. Germline V gives CDR1 ENHRY, CDR2 SYGVKD. This chain's CDR3 is CAISPSQGAYNEQFF. The DNA of the CDR3 is TGTGCCATCAGCCCCTCGCAGGGGGCCTACAATGAGCAGTTCTTC.

As regards this clone: Other DNA variants within this sample encode the same CDR3. V gene TRBV5-6 combines with J gene TRBJ1-6; D uncertain. The CDR3 runs 14 residues. Germline V gene lookup returns CDR1 SGHDT and CDR2 YYEEEE. V was clipped by 1 base and J by 7 bases, with 9 bases between them. The DNA for the CDR3 is TGTGCCAGCAGCTTGCCCGGAGGGAATTCACCCCTCCACTTT. This translates into CASSLPGGNSPLHF.

The chain couples TRBV30 to TRBJ2-2; TRBD2 matches at 9 bases. From germline, CDR1 is GTSNPN and CDR2 SVGIG (reference sequence). This CDR3 spans 15 amino acids. Trimming at V came to 2 bases and at J to 7 bases, leaving 8 bases not matched to a gene. This CDR3 is CAWSWGLAGLGELFF. CDR3 nucleotide sequence: TGTGCCTGGAGTTGGGGTCTAGCGGGGCTCGGGGAGCTGTTTTTT.

The chain couples TRBV29-1 to TRBJ2-3, with 8 bases lining up with TRBD1. Germline lookup yields CDR1 SQVTM and CDR2 ANQGSEA. The CDR3 has 17 residues. With 4 bases clipped from V and 0 bases from J, the junction kept 12 bases outside the gene matches. CDR3 DNA: TGCAGCGTTGTTAAGGGACCGGGACAGGATAGCACAGATACGCAGTATTTT. Amino acids: CSVVKGPGQDSTDTQYF.

This clone was detected only once. V gene TRBV6-1 combines with J gene TRBJ2-7; D not resolved. V dropped 0 bases and J dropped 6 bases, with 15 bases sitting between them. The length of the CDR3 is 15 residues. The germline V gene encodes CDR1 MNHNS and CDR2 SASEGT. The CDR3 DNA is TGTGCCAGCAGTGAAGCAGCTGGGGTCTTATCCGAGCAGTACTTC. Its translation: CASSEAAGVLSEQYF.

This chain connects TRBV5-1 to TRBJ1-1; 7 nucleotides line up with TRBD1. J gave up 0 bases and V 3 bases, and 8 bases lay outside the gene matches. Germline CDR1 reads SGHRS; CDR2 reads YFSETQ. The CDR3 consists of 16 residues. CDR3 sequence (DNA): TGCGCCAGCAGCTCCAAGGACAGGACCATGAACACTGAAGCTTTCTTT. The encoded protein is CASSSKDRTMNTEAFF.

The chain combines TRBV6-1 with TRBJ2-2; D is possibly TRBD2 (6 bases). The CDR3 runs 14 residues. Trimming shortened V by 8 bases and J by 6 bases, and 16 bases separated the two germline ends. Germline V gene sequence: CDR1 MNHNS, CDR2 SASEGT. Written as DNA, the CDR3 is TGTGCCAGCCGCTCCAGACTAGGGTCCGGGGAGCTGTTTTTT. The encoded protein is CASRSRLGSGELFF.

The chain has TRBV7-8 and TRBJ2-1, with 11 nucleotides matching TRBD2. Germline CDR1 and CDR2: SGHVS and FQNEAQ. Losses at the gene ends were 5 bases for V and 5 bases for J; bases not matched to a gene: 11. The CDR3 runs to 17 residues. CDR3 protein: CASSPGILAGVDNEQFF. In DNA form, the CDR3 reads TGTGCCAGCAGCCCGGGGATACTAGCGGGAGTCGACAATGAGCAGTTCTTC. Based on the CDR3 plus reference TRBV7-8 and TRBJ2-1, the full variable domain is GAGVSQSPRYKVAKRGQDVALRCDPISGHVSLFWYQQALGQGPEFLTYFQNEAQLDKSGLPSDRFFAERPEGSVSTLKIQRTQQEDSAVYLCASSPGILAGVDNEQFFGPGTRLTVL.

The V gene is TRBV7-2, the J gene TRBJ2-7; 8 bases align to TRBD1. This CDR3 has 13 residues. V dropped 6 bases and J dropped 1; count of bases not matched to a gene: 2. CDR1 and CDR2 from the germline V gene are SGHTA and FQGNSA. The CDR3 DNA sequence: TGTGCCAGCAGTTGGACAGGGTCCTACGAGCAGTACTTC. Residues: CASSWTGSYEQYF.

The CDR3 reads CASSSRQYNSPLHF. The CDR3 nucleotides read TGTGCCAGCAGTTCCCGACAGTATAATTCACCCCTCCACTTT. V usage is TRBV6-6 and J usage is TRBJ1-6, with a tentative D call TRBD1 (5 bases). The V end lost 4 bases, the J end lost 4 bases, and 8 bases lay between the germline ends. Germline V gene sequence: CDR1 MNHNY, CDR2 SVGAGI (reference sequence). The CDR3 extends over 14 amino acids.

The chain's CDR3 is CASSLKGFGEQFF. The CDR3 DNA reads as TGTGCCAGTAGCCTCAAAGGGTTTGGTGAGCAGTTCTTC. V usage is TRBV19 and J usage is TRBJ2-1, with no clear D. The CDR3 consists of 13 residues. Trimming stripped 6 bases from V and 9 bases from J, with 15 bases between. The germline CDR1 and CDR2 sequences are LNHDA and SQIVND (reference sequence).

The chain joins TRBV6-1 to TRBJ2-7, with D unresolved. Trimming took off 2 bases at V and 0 bases at J, with 14 bases between the two ends. The CDR3 runs to 16 residues. CDR1 is MNHNS and CDR2 is SASEGT in the germline V gene. Here the CDR3 DNA reads TGTGCCAGCAGTGAATTCCCCCGGCCAGGCTCCTACGAGCAGTACTTC. Translated, it gives CASSEFPRPGSYEQYF.

As for this clone: Distinct nucleotide sequences in the sample also encode this CDR3. The DNA for the CDR3 is TGTGCCAGCAGCTCGCGACTAGCGGGTCAAGAGACCCAGTACTTC. This sequence encodes CASSSRLAGQETQYF. J is TRBJ2-5 and V is TRBV5-4; 10 nucleotides match TRBD2. CDR1 is SGHNT and CDR2 is YYREEE in the germline V gene (reference sequence). The CDR3 is made up of 15 amino acids. V was clipped by 3 bases and J by 2 bases; unmatched bases: 4.

The chain links TRBV5-1 to TRBJ2-7, with 10 bases that match TRBD1. The CDR3 loop spans 15 amino acids. Germline V gives CDR1 SGHRS, CDR2 YFSETQ. J lost 5 bases, V lost 1 base, and 6 bases had no gene match. For the CDR3, the DNA is TGCGCCAGCAGCTTGAACCCCGGGACAGGGGACGAGCAGTACTTC. Protein product: CASSLNPGTGDEQYF.

The V gene is TRBV7-8, the J gene TRBJ1-5, with 7 bases lining up with TRBD1. The CDR3 consists of 15 residues. V trimming: 5 bases; J trimming: 3 bases; junction bases outside the gene matches: 7. Germline values: CDR1 SGHVS, CDR2 FQNEAQ. The CDR3 here is CASSAQTGNNQPQHF. The CDR3 nucleotides read TGTGCCAGCAGCGCCCAGACAGGGAACAATCAGCCCCAGCATTTT. The entire variable domain, with the rest obtained from reference TRBV7-8 and TRBJ1-5, is as follows: GAGVSQSPRYKVAKRGQDVALRCDPISGHVSLFWYQQALGQGPEFLTYFQNEAQLDKSGLPSDRFFAERPEGSVSTLKIQRTQQEDSAVYLCASSAQTGNNQPQHFGDGTRLSIL.

The chain uses TRBV23-1 and TRBJ2-1; perhaps TRBD2 as D (6 bases). TRBV23-1 is given ORF status, its function remaining uncertain. The ends were cut back, 4 bases at V and 15 bases at J, with 22 bases in the middle. This CDR3 has 14 residues. Here the CDR3 reads CASSPRKGGIDPFF. Here the CDR3 DNA reads TGCGCCAGCAGTCCACGTAAAGGAGGGATCGACCCGTTCTTC.

The genes are TRBV19 and TRBJ1-6; the D is unclear. V was pared by 5 bases and J by 7 bases, with 6 bases between. CDR1 and CDR2 from the germline V gene are LNHDA and SQIVND (reference sequence). The CDR3 covers 12 residues. CDR3: CASSHTNSPLHF. Written as DNA, the CDR3 is TGTGCCAGTAGTCATACCAATTCACCCCTCCACTTT. The full variable domain, its missing parts supplied by reference TRBV19 and TRBJ1-6, is DGGITQSPKYLFRKEGQNVTLSCEQNLNHDAMYWYRQDPGQGLRLIYYSQIVNDFQKGDIAEGYSVSREKKESFPLTVTSAQKNPTAFYLCASSHTNSPLHFGNGTRLTVT.

The chain links TRBV2 to TRBJ2-5; D unresolved. Trimming removed 1 base from V and 10 bases from J, with 7 bases in between. Germline CDR1 and CDR2: SNHLY and FYNNEI. The CDR3 is made up of 11 amino acids. CDR3 nucleotides: TGTGCCAGCAGTGAAGGCGTAAACCAGTACTTC. Amino acid sequence: CASSEGVNQYF.

V and J are TRBV6-4 and TRBJ1-3; D gene uncertain. The CDR3 contains 17 residues. V was trimmed by 0 bases and J by 0 bases, leaving 12 bases between them. Germline V gene data show CDR1 as MRHNA and CDR2 as SNTAGT. CDR3: CASSDSRRDYSGNTIYF. The CDR3, as DNA: TGTGCCAGCAGTGACTCGAGGCGGGATTACTCTGGAAACACCATATATTTT.

J is TRBJ2-5 and V is TRBV27; D gene unclear. The CDR3 extends over 14 amino acids. Trimming took 6 bases from V and 0 from J, leaving 11 bases between them. Germline V gene sequence: CDR1 MNHEY, CDR2 SMNVEV (reference sequence). For the CDR3, the DNA is TGTGCCAGCAGGGCTGGAAGGTACCAAGAGACCCAGTACTTC. Protein sequence: CASRAGRYQETQYF.

The chain combines TRBV2 with TRBJ2-1; TRBD2 matches at 8 bases. The CDR3 consists of 14 residues. Germline CDR1 and CDR2: SNHLY and FYNNEI. Trimming took 8 bases from V and 5 from J; bases not matched to a gene: 8. The chain's CDR3 is CASLVRGGHNEQFF. The CDR3 nucleotides read TGTGCCAGCCTAGTTCGGGGGGGCCACAATGAGCAGTTCTTC. The variable domain in full, with the rest retrieved from reference TRBV2 and TRBJ2-1, is EPEVTQTPSHQVTQMGQEVILRCVPISNHLYFYWYRQILGQKVEFLVSFYNNEISEKSEIFDDQFSVERPDGSNFTLKIRSTKLEDSAMYFCASLVRGGHNEQFFGPGTRLTVL.

This rearrangement joins TRBV6-6 to TRBJ2-5; D uncertain. Germline V gene sequence: CDR1 MNHNY, CDR2 SVGAGI (reference sequence). The CDR3 covers 12 residues. Trimming pared 6 bases from V and 5 bases from J, leaving 10 bases between. The CDR3 protein is CASSWIGETQYF. For the CDR3, the DNA is TGTGCCAGCAGCTGGATTGGGGAGACCCAGTACTTC.

The chain links TRBV29-1 to TRBJ2-7, with unresolved D. Germline V gene data show CDR1 as SQVTM and CDR2 as ANQGSEA. The CDR3 covers 11 residues. The V end lost 3 bases, the J end lost 7 bases, and 10 bases lay between the germline ends. CDR3 sequence (DNA): TGCAGCGTTGATTTAGGGTTGGAGCAGTACTTC. It encodes CSVDLGLEQYF.

The chain couples TRBV5-1 to TRBJ2-5; D might be TRBD1 (7 bases). The CDR3 consists of 14 residues. Germline-derived CDR1 and CDR2 are SGHRS and YFSETQ. The V gene lost 7 bases and the J gene lost 5 bases, with 18 bases spanning the gap. CDR3 DNA sequence: TGCGCCAGCGGCAACCCGTCAGGGGGGGAGACCCAGTACTTC. Translating gives CASGNPSGGETQYF.